These T cell receptor beta chains were read from a single sample in a study of blood T cells in healthy people across ages. One entry per CDR3 protein, called by TCRdb with MiXCR from the 5' RACE reads. The repertoire holds around 1,800,000 distinct CDR3 sequences, with 30% to 40% as singletons. Specimen: blood. These receptors originate from a human donor in good health. The CDR3 runs from the conserved cysteine through the conserved F or W. A D gene is named only where the DNA matches it firmly. Size is omitted from some rows. Given values are once, few, many or a class for expanded clones.

J gene | V gene | clone size | D gene | CDR3 protein | CDR3 DNA
TRBJ2-5 | TRBV4-1 | . | . | CASSQQDWDPLLSKLDFETQYF | TGCGCCAGCAGCCAACAAGACTGGGACCCGCTTTTGTCCAAATTGGATTTCGAGACCCAGTACTTC
TRBJ2-1 | TRBV29-1 | many | . | CSAKGRRSYNEQFF | TGCAGCGCAAAAGGTAGACGCTCCTACAATGAGCAGTTCTTC
TRBJ1-4 | TRBV20-1 | . | . | CSARDMGYEKLFF | TGCAGTGCTAGAGATATGGGTTATGAAAAACTGTTTTTT
TRBJ1-6 | TRBV29-1 | . | . | CSVGPSPGEPLHF | TGCAGCGTTGGGCCCAGCCCGGGTGAACCCCTCCACTTT
TRBJ2-1 | TRBV27 | few | . | CASSLQEDDNEQFF | TGTGCCAGCAGTTTGCAGGAGGACGACAATGAGCAGTTCTTC
TRBJ2-1 | TRBV12-3/TRBV12-4 | many | TRBD2 | CASSLGGGLFNEQFF | TGTGCCAGCAGTTTAGGGGGGGGACTCTTCAATGAGCAGTTCTTC
TRBJ2-1 | TRBV7-2 | . | . | CASSLSGGYGGGNEQFF | TGTGCCAGCAGCCTCAGTGGCGGGTACGGAGGGGGTAATGAGCAGTTCTTC
TRBJ1-1 | TRBV12-3/TRBV12-4 | once | . | CASSPLAGSTEAFF | TGTGCCAGCAGTCCCCTCGCAGGGAGCACTGAAGCTTTCTTT
TRBJ1-5 | TRBV27 | . | . | CASRARNQPQHF | TGTGCCAGCAGGGCAAGGAATCAGCCTCAGCATTTT
TRBJ2-2 | TRBV5-8 | . | . | CASIIGGLHTGELFF | TGTGCCAGCATTATCGGCGGGCTACACACCGGGGAGCTGTTTTTT
TRBJ2-3 | TRBV12-3/TRBV12-4 | . | TRBD2 | CASSPRSPSGGGTQYF | TGTGCCAGCAGCCCCAGATCCCCTAGCGGGGGTGGTACGCAGTATTTT
TRBJ2-7 | TRBV27 | many | . | CASSEVLGGASSYEQYF | TGTGCCAGCAGTGAGGTCCTGGGGGGAGCCTCCTCCTACGAGCAGTACTTC
TRBJ1-6 | TRBV24-1 | . | . | CATSAEYNSPLHF | TGTGCCACCAGCGCCGAGTATAATTCACCCCTCCACTTT
TRBJ2-1 | TRBV24-1 | . | TRBD1 | CATSDPGQPPYNEQFF | TGTGCCACCAGTGATCCGGGACAGCCTCCCTACAATGAGCAGTTCTTC
TRBJ2-3 | TRBV7-8 | many | TRBD2 | CASSSAGGRTDTQYF | TGTGCCAGCAGCTCCGCGGGGGGGCGCACAGATACGCAGTATTTT
TRBJ2-5 | TRBV27 | . | TRBD1 | CVSSLIYRDRRLEQYF | TGTGTCAGCAGTTTAATCTATCGGGACAGACGTCTAGAGCAGTACTTC
TRBJ2-3 | TRBV20-1 | few | TRBD2 | CSAPKGLERSDTQYF | TGCAGTGCTCCGAAGGGACTAGAACGATCCGATACGCAGTATTTT
TRBJ2-7 | TRBV6-2/TRBV6-3 | . | . | CASNLGYYEQYF | TGTGCCAGTAACCTTGGATACTACGAGCAGTACTTC
TRBJ2-1 | TRBV12-3/TRBV12-4 | . | TRBD2 | CASRLGTGGYNEQFF | TGTGCCAGCAGATTGGGAACGGGGGGCTACAATGAGCAGTTCTTC
TRBJ2-1 | TRBV12-5 | . | . | CASGLVIQGGDNEQFF | TGTGCTAGTGGTTTGGTAATACAGGGGGGGGACAATGAGCAGTTCTTC
TRBJ2-5 | TRBV7-2 | . | . | CASSPAPAETQYF | TGTGCCAGCAGCCCGGCCCCGGCGGAGACCCAGTACTTC
TRBJ2-3 | TRBV5-1 | few | TRBD1 | CASSPPGQGNTQYF | TGCGCCAGCAGCCCACCGGGACAGGGAAATACGCAGTATTTT
TRBJ2-7 | TRBV7-3 | . | . | CASSSSAGSYEQYF | TGTGCCAGCAGCTCGTCGGCAGGTTCCTACGAGCAGTACTTC
TRBJ2-5 | TRBV20-1 | few | . | CSARSLVRAETKTQYF | TGCAGTGCTAGATCATTAGTCCGGGCGGAGACGAAGACCCAGTACTTC
TRBJ2-2 | TRBV18 | once | TRBD1 | CASSPGQGITGELFF | TGTGCCAGCTCGCCGGGACAGGGGATCACCGGGGAGCTGTTTTTT
TRBJ1-2 | TRBV7-2 | few | . | CASSPGMGSSYGYTF | TGTGCCAGCAGCCCGGGTATGGGTTCTAGCTATGGCTACACCTTC
TRBJ1-4 | TRBV27 | . | . | CVSSLRQAINEKLFF | TGTGTCAGCAGTTTACGACAGGCGATTAATGAAAAACTGTTTTTT
TRBJ2-1 | TRBV9 | . | . | CASSVGSTRNEQFF | TGTGCCAGCAGCGTAGGTAGCACGCGCAATGAGCAGTTCTTC
TRBJ2-7 | TRBV15 | . | . | CATSREGSSYEQYF | TGTGCCACCAGCAGAGAGGGGAGCTCCTACGAGCAGTACTTC
TRBJ2-5 | TRBV7-2 | . | . | CASSSSIRGRETQYF | TGTGCCAGCAGCTCCTCCATCAGGGGAAGGGAGACCCAGTACTTC
TRBJ1-5 | TRBV6-1 | . | . | CASSEGNSNQPQHF | TGTGCCAGCAGTGAAGGGAATAGCAATCAGCCCCAGCATTTT
TRBJ1-1 | TRBV24-1 | . | . | CATSDSSAGRTEAFF | TGTGCCACCAGTGATTCGTCGGCAGGGAGGACTGAAGCTTTCTTT
TRBJ2-6 | TRBV19 | . | . | CASTESPIPWEGANVLTF | TGTGCCAGTACCGAATCCCCAATTCCCTGGGAGGGGGCCAACGTCCTGACTTTC
TRBJ2-2 | TRBV4-3 | few | TRBD1 | CASTRGTGGTGELFF | TGCGCCAGCACCCGTGGGACAGGGGGAACCGGGGAGCTGTTTTTT
TRBJ1-2 | TRBV7-2 | . | . | CASSLIQGLVGYTF | TGTGCCAGCAGCTTGATACAGGGCCTGGTAGGCTACACCTTC
TRBJ2-5 | TRBV12-3/TRBV12-4 | . | . | CASSSQIGGTQYF | TGTGCCAGCAGCTCCCAGATCGGGGGGACCCAGTACTTC
TRBJ1-2 | TRBV12-3/TRBV12-4 | few | TRBD1 | CASTPDRAKGYTF | TGTGCCAGCACCCCGGACAGGGCAAAAGGCTACACCTTC
TRBJ1-2 | TRBV20-1 | few | . | CSARPEYYGYTF | TGCAGTGCTAGGCCGGAATACTATGGCTACACCTTC
TRBJ1-2 | TRBV7-9 | . | TRBD1 | CASSLGSGTVNYGYTF | TGTGCCAGCAGCTTAGGCTCCGGGACAGTCAATTATGGCTACACCTTC
TRBJ2-2 | TRBV7-2 | . | . | CASSQMGGPGELFF | TGTGCCAGCAGCCAAATGGGGGGCCCTGGGGAGCTGTTTTTT
TRBJ2-7 | TRBV20-1 | few | TRBD2 | CSASASGGWYEQYF | TGCAGTGCTAGCGCTAGCGGGGGTTGGTACGAGCAGTACTTC
TRBJ2-7 | TRBV20-1 | few | . | CSPELTPYEQYF | TGCAGTCCTGAGCTGACGCCCTACGAGCAGTACTTC
TRBJ1-1 | TRBV7-2 | few | . | CASSPLLLNTEAFF | TGTGCCAGCAGCCCCCTCCTCCTGAACACTGAAGCTTTCTTT